This T cell receptor (beta chain) appears in the sequencing data of a study of blood T cell repertoires in COVID-19. As for the study in general: Samples representing acute and convalescent COVID-19 were sourced from the United States, Italy and Spain. The analysed material was cDNA or gDNA that came from T cells, B-cell-depleted T cells, or PBMCs.

There are 17 residues in the CDR3. CDR1 is ENHRY, CDR2 SYGVKD, per germline. Trimming removed 0 bases from V and 3 bases from J, with 18 bases in between. Sequencing was performed with immunoSEQ multiplex PCR; in TCRdb, only in-frame clones are kept and a portion is missing. The sample lists 15,000 to 20,000 clones, 89% seen once, with about 13% in the top ten. Material for sequencing was peripheral blood. This sequence joins TRBV10-3 and TRBJ2-7; D perhaps matches TRBD1 (6 bases). This sequence was found in a man aged 60-69 years with active COVID-19. The CDR3 loop is CAISESTPGGSNYEQYF. The CDR3 DNA reads TGTGCCATCAGTGAGTCGACTCCTGGGGGCAGTAACTACGAGCAGTACTTC.